This TCR beta chain was recovered during a study of T cell responses to AZD1222 COVID-19 vaccine. As regards this clone: Its antigen remains unidentified.

V dropped 7 bases and J dropped 4; count of bases not matched to a gene: 18. This CDR3 spans 19 amino acids. Germline-derived CDR1 and CDR2 are LGHDT and YNNKEL (reference sequence). Clones were sequenced by immunoSEQ multiplex PCR, and TCRdb holds only the in-frame ones, with some missing. The sample holds about 120,000 clones; 90% to 95% are singletons and the top ten take approximately 4.9%. Study-wide results and limits: There were mostly white British donors and more females than males, and clonal diversity was possibly underestimated.

This specimen consisted of peripheral blood, obtained on day 0 of AZD1222 vaccination. The sequence was collected from an adult in good health. The chain uses TRBV3-1 (or the pseudogene TRBV3-2) and TRBJ2-3, with TRBD2 matching over 12 bases. This CDR3 reads CASTLRTSSGGAIADTQYF. DNA of the CDR3: TGTGCCAGCACCCTCAGAACGTCTAGCGGGGGGGCCATCGCAGATACGCAGTATTTT.